The present T cell receptor (beta chain) was sequenced within a study of blood T cells in healthy people across ages. The ends lost 6 bases at V and 5 bases at J; junction bases unmatched: 8. The germline V gene has CDR1 MGHRA and CDR2 YSYEKL. This CDR3 region has 14 residues. It was with a sample-barcoded 5' primer and a J-beta primer mix that a second PCR of about 7 to 12 cycles was run. Via MiXCR, TCRdb re-called the 5' RACE reads, giving one row per CDR3 protein. This sample has roughly 1.6 million distinct CDR3 sequences, with around 35% found just once. Study findings and constraints: Per million T cells, the diversity of TCR beta decreased roughly linearly as age advanced. Naive CD4+ cell counts and diversity both ran higher in long-lived than in aged donors.

This clonotype showed up just a few times. The target antigen is unknown. Input material: blood. The sequence derives from a woman in her thirties in good health. The chain joins TRBV4-1 to TRBJ2-3; 7 bases fit TRBD1. CDR3 in amino acids: CASRRGPFLDTQYF. The CDR3 bases are TGCGCCAGCAGGAGGGGGCCATTCTTAGATACGCAGTATTTT.